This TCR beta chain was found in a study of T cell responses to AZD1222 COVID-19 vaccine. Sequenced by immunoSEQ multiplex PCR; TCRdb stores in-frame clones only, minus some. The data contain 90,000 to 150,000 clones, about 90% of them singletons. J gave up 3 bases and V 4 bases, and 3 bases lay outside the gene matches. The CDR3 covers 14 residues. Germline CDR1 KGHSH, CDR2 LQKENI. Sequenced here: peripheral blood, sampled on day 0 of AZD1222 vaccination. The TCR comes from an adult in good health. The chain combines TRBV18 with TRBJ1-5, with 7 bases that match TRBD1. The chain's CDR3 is CASSHGQDNQPQHF. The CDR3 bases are TGTGCCAGCTCACACGGACAGGACAATCAGCCCCAGCATTTT.